The present TCR beta chain was sequenced within a study of early stage breast cancer tumors. Clones were sequenced by immunoSEQ multiplex PCR, and TCRdb holds only the in-frame ones, with some missing. The table shows 25,000 to 30,000 clones, with around four fifths occurring only once. Study-wide points: Most shared enriched TCRB sequences were commonly generated ones. Chain pairing and CD4, CD8 or FOXP3 expression were not captured. Tumors had approximately 2.7-fold higher T cell density and higher clonality than adjacent normal breast tissue.

In the case of this clone: Its antigen is still unknown.

This CDR3 contains 16 residues. Per germline, CDR1 MNHNS and CDR2 SASEGT. Trimming took off 4 bases at V and 8 bases at J, with 21 bases between the two ends. What was sequenced was blood. The clonotype comes from a person aged 50 to 59 with breast cancer. The chain has TRBV6-1 and TRBJ2-1; tentatively, D is TRBD2 (5 bases). The CDR3, as DNA: TGTGCCAGCAGTGCCCTCGGGCTAGCTCAGGTCGATGAGCAGTTCTTC. This encodes CASSALGLAQVDEQFF.